This T cell receptor beta chain was obtained from a study of early T cells in non-severe SARS-CoV-2 infection. General study results and limits: CD4 and private specificities were missed by VDJdb matching, which favored anti-spike CD8 responses.

This clonotype was counted ten times or more. Its antigen remains unknown. As part of library construction, unique molecular identifiers were attached to individual cDNA molecules. One entry per CDR3 protein results from TCRdb running MiXCR on the 5' RACE reads. The profile covers about 22,000 distinct CDR3 sequences, with about 3.8% appearing a single time and about 6% taken by the ten largest. V gave up 0 bases and J gave up 6 bases; unmatched junction bases: 17. The CDR3 runs 20 residues. Germline CDR1 is MGHRA and CDR2 is YSYEKL. V is TRBV4-1 and J is TRBJ2-1, with 10 nucleotides matching TRBD2. The source is an adult who was a healthcare worker with PCR-confirmed SARS-CoV-2 infection or an uninfected control (not recorded which). Sequenced: whole blood. The CDR3 DNA reads TGCGCCAGCAGCCAAGATGCCCTCGACCGTTTAGCGGGAGGCGGCAATGAGCAGTTCTTC. Its translation is CASSQDALDRLAGGGNEQFF.